This T cell receptor beta chain originates from a study of cytomegalovirus exposure and HLA in healthy donors. On the study more broadly: Researchers found that around 80% of some 400 genotyped donors fell within the Caucasian-associated ancestry cluster. General observations from the study: Later on, a genetic analysis was performed. It linked a missense variant in DCLRE1C with V- and J-gene trimming of TCR beta. Fewer than 200 TCR beta chains were listed as cytomegalovirus-associated.

On this clone: The antigen is unknown.

The PCR was carried out with 60 Vbeta primers and 13 Jbeta primers. Measured with immunoSEQ multiplex PCR; TCRdb has only the in-frame clones, and not every one. Of 58,000 or so clones listed, roughly 77% were seen once; the top ten hold around a quarter. Trimming left V 0 bases short and J 3 bases short, with 13 bases between. Germline CDR1 reads SGDLS; CDR2 reads YYNGEE. This CDR3 is 15 amino acids long. The receptor was derived from a woman aged 40 to 50 in good health and CMV-seropositive. Sequencing input: PBMCs. The chain has TRBV9 and TRBJ2-7; no reliable D call. CDR3 amino acids: CASSVGSGRFYEQYF. The CDR3 DNA sequence: TGTGCCAGCAGCGTAGGGTCAGGCCGCTTCTACGAGCAGTACTTC.